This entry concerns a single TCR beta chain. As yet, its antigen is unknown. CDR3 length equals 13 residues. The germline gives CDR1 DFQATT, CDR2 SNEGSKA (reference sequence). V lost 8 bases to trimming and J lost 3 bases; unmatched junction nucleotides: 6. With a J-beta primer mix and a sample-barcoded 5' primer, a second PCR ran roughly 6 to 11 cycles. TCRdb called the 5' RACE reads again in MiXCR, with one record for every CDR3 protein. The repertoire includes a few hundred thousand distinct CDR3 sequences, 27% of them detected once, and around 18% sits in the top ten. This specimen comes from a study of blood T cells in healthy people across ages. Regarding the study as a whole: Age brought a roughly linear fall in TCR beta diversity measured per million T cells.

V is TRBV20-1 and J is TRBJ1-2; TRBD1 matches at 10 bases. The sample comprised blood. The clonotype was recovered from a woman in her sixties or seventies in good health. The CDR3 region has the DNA TGCAGTCCTGGACAGGGGGGAGACTATGGCTACACCTTC. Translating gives CSPGQGGDYGYTF.